Shown below are 12 T cell receptor beta chains from a single sample sequenced in a study of CD8+ T cells in alopecia areata. cDNA prepared by RNA extraction and subsequent reverse transcription served as the template for sequencing. The table came from immunoSEQ multiplex PCR; TCRdb's copy has only in-frame clones and leaves some out. The sample records around 160,000 clones, around 86% being singletons. Sample: CD8+ T cells sorted from blood, taken at week 0. The receptor set was obtained from a human donor with alopecia areata.

This clone was seen a single time. The chain recombines TRBV29-1 with TRBJ2-1; D may match TRBD1 or TRBD2 (5 bases each). This CDR3 comprises 12 residues. The V gene lost 8 bases and the J gene lost 2 bases, with 10 bases spanning the gap. Per the germline V gene, CDR1 is SQVTM and CDR2 is ANQGSEA. The CDR3 DNA is TGCAGCTTTTGGGGGACCTACAATGAGCAGTTCTTC. As protein: CSFWGTYNEQFF.

The chain carries TRBV11-2 and TRBJ2-7, with 9 positions matching TRBD1. The CDR3 contains 14 residues. With V trimmed by 1 base and J by 3 bases, 1 base remained unmatched. Germline V gives CDR1 SGHAT, CDR2 FQNNGV. The DNA of the CDR3 is TGTGCCAGCAGCTTAGGACAGGGGGTCTACGAGCAGTACTTC. It specifies CASSLGQGVYEQYF.

The V gene is TRBV6-5, the J gene TRBJ1-5; no reliable D call. Trimming removed 0 bases from V and 4 bases from J, with 13 bases in between. Germline values: CDR1 MNHEY, CDR2 SVGAGI. The CDR3 consists of 16 residues. The DNA for the CDR3 is TGTGCCAGCAGTTACTCTCACGCCGACAAGAATCAGCCCCAGCATTTT. This codes for CASSYSHADKNQPQHF.

The chain uses TRBV11-2 and TRBJ1-2; TRBD1 aligns across 9 bases. After removal of 5 bases from V and 6 bases from J, the junction contained 7 bases not matched to a gene. The CDR3 is 14 amino acids. The germline CDR1 and CDR2 sequences are SGHAT and FQNNGV. The CDR3 nucleotides are TGTGCCAGCAGCCCTTCGGGACAGGGTCATGGCTACACCTTC. Translating it yields CASSPSGQGHGYTF.

This rearrangement joins TRBV7-9 to TRBJ1-5, with D perhaps TRBD1 (6 bases). Germline assignment: CDR1 SEHNR and CDR2 FQNEAQ (reference sequence). The V gene lost 5 bases and the J gene lost 5 bases, with 7 bases spanning the gap. CDR3 size: 12 residues. The CDR3 DNA is TGTGCCAGCAGCGCAGGGGATCAGCCCCAGCATTTT. Translated, it gives CASSAGDQPQHF.

J is TRBJ2-1 and V is TRBV10-3; D gene uncertain. Germline V gene data show CDR1 as ENHRY and CDR2 as SYGVKD. V was pared by 8 bases and J by 8 bases, with 7 bases between. The CDR3 sequence is 10 residues long. CDR3 residues: CAIGRDEQFF. CDR3 nucleotides: TGTGCCATCGGACGGGATGAGCAGTTCTTC.

The V gene is TRBV30, the J gene TRBJ2-5; weak D call: TRBD2 (6 bases). The J call may not be correct, given that the DNA end is closer to TRBJ2-7. The V gene's germline CDR1 is GTSNPN and CDR2 SVGIG (reference sequence). This CDR3 has 12 amino acids. CDR3 bases: TGTGCCTGGAGTGTAGGAGGGTACGAGCAGTACTTC. Residues: CAWSVGGYEQYF.

The chain employs TRBV29-1 and TRBJ2-7; 9 bases agree with TRBD1. The germline CDR1 and CDR2 sequences are SQVTM and ANQGSEA. V gave up 1 base and J gave up 2 bases; unmatched junction bases: 6. The CDR3 covers 15 residues. The CDR3 DNA is TGCAGCGTTGAAGGGGGGGACAGGGAGACCTACGAGCAGTACTTC. Translation: CSVEGGDRETYEQYF.

The chain employs TRBV2 and TRBJ2-1; no reliable D call. The CDR3 runs to 15 residues. Germline V CDR1 and CDR2: SNHLY, FYNNEI. Between the trimmed V and J ends, which lost 3 bases and 0 bases, there was a span of 9 bases. This CDR3 is CASSEDGSSYNEQFF. As DNA, the CDR3 is TGTGCCAGCAGTGAGGATGGGTCCTCCTACAATGAGCAGTTCTTC.

The chain is built from TRBV13 and TRBJ2-2; D is perhaps TRBD1 or TRBD2 (5 bases each). The germline V and J ends were trimmed by 2 bases and 0 bases, with 7 bases remaining between them. CDR3 length equals 15 residues. The germline gives CDR1 PRHDT, CDR2 FYEKMQ (reference sequence). CDR3: CASSLMGPNTGELFF. The CDR3, as DNA: TGTGCCAGCAGCTTAATGGGACCGAACACCGGGGAGCTGTTTTTT.

The V call is TRBV27, the J call TRBJ1-1; weak D call: TRBD1 (5 bases). Germline V lookup: CDR1 MNHEY, CDR2 SMNVEV (reference sequence). V gave up 0 bases and J gave up 4 bases, with 21 bases separating them. The CDR3 consists of 18 residues. The CDR3 region is CASSLSELRGFDGTEAFF. In DNA form, the CDR3 reads TGTGCCAGCAGTTTATCGGAGCTTCGGGGGTTTGACGGCACTGAAGCTTTCTTT.

The gene calls are TRBV29-1 and TRBJ2-1; 13 bases are a match to TRBD2. The CDR3 is 14 amino acids. CDR1 is SQVTM, CDR2 ANQGSEA, per germline. Trimming cost V 6 bases and J 8 bases; bases outside gene matches: 7. CDR3 nucleotides: TGCAGCGTATGGGGACTAGCGGGAAGCGATGAGCAGTTCTTC. Protein sequence: CSVWGLAGSDEQFF.